The sequence of this TCR beta chain was determined in a study of blood T cell repertoires in COVID-19. Losses at the gene ends were 0 bases for V and 9 bases for J; bases not matched to a gene: 7. This CDR3 region has 14 residues. Germline V gene lookup returns CDR1 SGHDT and CDR2 YYEEEE. Sequenced by immunoSEQ multiplex PCR; TCRdb stores in-frame clones only, minus some. Of about 210,000 clones listed, 70% to 90% are singletons. Sequencing was done on a sample of peripheral blood. The clonotype comes from a woman aged 40 to 50 with acute or convalescent COVID-19. The V gene is TRBV5-6, the J gene TRBJ2-3; 7 bases agree with TRBD2. This CDR3 reads CASSLDARDYTQYF. In DNA, the CDR3 is TGTGCCAGCAGCTTGGACGCCCGGGACTACACGCAGTATTTT.